A selection of T cell receptor beta chains follows, all from one sample in a study of regulatory T cells in long-lasting Graves disease. TCRdb ran MiXCR on the multiplex PCR reads and lists one entry per CDR3 protein. The sample holds roughly 470,000 distinct CDR3 sequences, less than 25% seen once. Sequencing used peripheral blood mononuclear cells (PBMCs), obtained when the disease was refractory, from a patient treated with antithyroid drugs. These receptors were taken from a female donor with Graves disease. Each CDR3 is given with its conserved first and last residue. A D gene is named only where the DNA matches it firmly. Rows give clone size only sometimes, using once, few, many, or a class for an expanded clone.

TRBJ1-2	many	TRBD1	TRBV6-7	TGTGCCAGCAAGAAAGGGGGCGGCGATGGCTACACCTTC	CASKKGGGDGYTF
TRBJ2-7	NA	TRBD1	TRBV7-6	TGTGCCAGCAGCTTAGTCCCGGGACAGGGGAGGAACGAGCAGTACTTC	CASSLVPGQGRNEQYF
TRBJ2-7	NA	TRBD1	TRBV10-1	TGCGCCAGCAGTGGGACAGGGGAGGTGCAGTACTTC	CASSGTGEVQYF
TRBJ2-5	many	TRBD2	TRBV29-1	TGCAGCGTTGCGGGACAGTGGACTAGCGGGGATGGAGAGACCCAGTACTTC	CSVAGQWTSGDGETQYF
TRBJ2-7	many	TRBD2	TRBV11-1	TGTGCCAGCAGCCCGGGACTAGCGGGACCGTCTAGCTCCTACGAGCAGTACTTC	CASSPGLAGPSSSYEQYF
TRBJ1-1	many	TRBD1	TRBV10-3	TGTGCCATCGGGACAGACTGGAACACTGAAGCTTTCTTT	CAIGTDWNTEAFF
TRBJ2-5	NA	NA	TRBV27	TGTGCCAGCAGTTTTGTGGACGGGCAAGAGACCCAGTACTTC	CASSFVDGQETQYF
TRBJ2-5	NA	TRBD1	TRBV28	TGTGCCAGCAGTTTATCAACAGGGGCTGAGACCCAGTACTTC	CASSLSTGAETQYF
TRBJ1-6	many	NA	TRBV28	TGTGCCAGCAGTTTGGGGAGAGGGTTCTATAATTCACCCCTCCACTTT	CASSLGRGFYNSPLHF
TRBJ2-4	NA	TRBD1	TRBV5-1	TGCGCCAGCAGCGTGGAGACTGGACAGGGAAAAAACATTCAGTACTTC	CASSVETGQGKNIQYF
TRBJ1-5	NA	NA	TRBV20-1	TGCAATGCTAAGGGCATTGATAGCAATCAGCCCCAGCATTTT	CNAKGIDSNQPQHF
TRBJ2-3	NA	NA	TRBV3-1	TGTGCCAGCAGCCAGCTGAGACGGGTGTCAGATACGCAGTATTTT	CASSQLRRVSDTQYF
TRBJ1-2	many	NA	TRBV12-3/TRBV12-4	TGTGCCAGCAGCCGACAGGTCTATGGCTACACCTTC	CASSRQVYGYTF
TRBJ2-7	NA	TRBD2	TRBV4-1	TGCGCCAGCAGCCAAGAGGCTAGCGGGGAGTACGAGCAGTACTTC	CASSQEASGEYEQYF
TRBJ1-1	many	NA	TRBV5-1	TGCGCCAGCAGCTTTTCGGGGGGCACTGAAGCTTTCTTT	CASSFSGGTEAFF
TRBJ2-7	few	NA	TRBV11-1	TGTGCCAGCGCGACGGGAGAAGAATCCTACGAGCAGTACTTC	CASATGEESYEQYF
TRBJ1-5	NA	NA	TRBV20-1	TGCAGTGCTAGAGCGGGGGACAGCAATCAGCCCCAGCATTTT	CSARAGDSNQPQHF
TRBJ2-5	many	TRBD2	TRBV28	TGTGCCGAGACTAGCGGCCACTATAGGACCCAGTACTTC	CAETSGHYRTQYF
TRBJ1-6	NA	NA	TRBV7-2	TGTGCCAGCAGCCGGGGGAGAGATAATTCACCCCTCCACTTT	CASSRGRDNSPLHF
TRBJ2-7	few	NA	TRBV19	TGTGCCAGTAGCCACTTCGGGACTTCTGACGAGCAGTACTTC	CASSHFGTSDEQYF